One and the same sample provided the 6 T cell receptor beta chains below, sequenced in a study of blood T cells in healthy people across ages. PCR was performed a second time for about 6 to 12 cycles using a sample-barcoded 5' primer and a J-beta primer mix. Each CDR3 protein is one row after TCRdb ran MiXCR on the 5' RACE reads. Of some 880,000 distinct CDR3 sequences listed, 30% to 45% are singletons. The sequenced material came from blood. The receptors stem from a man younger than 35 in good health.

The chain employs TRBV28 and TRBJ2-3, with TRBD1 identical over 9 bases. The V gene end was trimmed by 4 bases and the J gene end by 6 bases; junction bases not matched to a gene: 8. Germline V gene lookup returns CDR1 MDHEN and CDR2 SYDVKM. CDR3 length equals 15 residues. CDR3 in DNA: TGTGCCAGCAGTTCGTACGGGACAGGGCTGGATACGCAGTATTTT. Its translation is CASSSYGTGLDTQYF.

At least ten counts were recorded for this clonotype. The genes are TRBV7-2 and TRBJ2-5, with D tentatively TRBD1 (6 bases). Germline V gene lookup returns CDR1 SGHTA and CDR2 FQGNSA. The CDR3 extends over 14 amino acids. V lost 5 bases and J 2 bases, leaving 12 bases between the germline ends. CDR3 DNA: TGTGCCAGCAGCCTGAGGACAGTACAAGAGACCCAGTACTTC. Its protein is CASSLRTVQETQYF. Full variable domain (remainder filled in from reference TRBV7-2 and TRBJ2-5): GAGVSQSPSNKVTEKGKDVELRCDPISGHTALYWYRQSLGQGLEFLIYFQGNSAPDKSGLPSDRFSAERTGGSVSTLTIQRTQQEDSAVYLCASSLRTVQETQYFGPGTRLLVL.

This chain joins TRBV7-3 and TRBJ1-2; D is perhaps TRBD1 (5 bases). Trimming shortened V by 1 base and J by 5 bases, and 11 bases separated the two germline ends. CDR1 SGHTA and CDR2 FQGTGA come from the germline V gene. This CDR3 has 14 residues. In DNA form, the CDR3 reads TGTGCCAGCAGCTTAAGTGGGACGGAGTATGGCTACACCTTC. Translating gives CASSLSGTEYGYTF. Using reference TRBV7-3 and TRBJ1-2 for the parts outside the CDR3, the full variable domain is GAGVSQTPSNKVTEKGKYVELRCDPISGHTALYWYRQSLGQGPEFLIYFQGTGAADDSGLPNDRFFAVRPEGSVSTLKIQRTERGDSAVYLCASSLSGTEYGYTFGSGTRLTVV.

In its sample, this clonotype was seen a few times. The chain uses TRBV25-1 and TRBJ2-5; D gene unclear. Between the trimmed V and J ends, which lost 10 bases and 0 bases, there was a span of 24 bases. Germline V gene sequence: CDR1 MGHDK, CDR2 SYGVNS. CDR3 size: 17 residues. CDR3 protein: CANHHVEGPPHQETQYF. CDR3 DNA sequence: TGTGCCAACCATCACGTGGAAGGGCCCCCCCACCAAGAGACCCAGTACTTC.

This chain uses TRBV2 with TRBJ1-2, with a possible D match to TRBD1 (6 bases). Between the trimmed V and J ends, which lost 4 bases and 3 bases, there was a span of 9 bases. The CDR3 consists of 13 residues. The germline V gene encodes CDR1 SNHLY and CDR2 FYNNEI. CDR3: CASSGGADYGYTF. In DNA form, the CDR3 reads TGTGCCAGCAGTGGGGGGGCGGACTATGGCTACACCTTC.

The genes are TRBV2 and TRBJ2-5; D uncertain. The closer fit of TRBJ2-7 to the DNA end suggests the J call may be wrong. Germline loops: CDR1 SNHLY, CDR2 FYNNEI. The CDR3 covers 14 residues. CDR3 in amino acids: CASSESRPLGEQYF. The DNA of the CDR3 is TGTGCCAGCAGTGAGTCAAGGCCGTTGGGCGAGCAGTACTTC.